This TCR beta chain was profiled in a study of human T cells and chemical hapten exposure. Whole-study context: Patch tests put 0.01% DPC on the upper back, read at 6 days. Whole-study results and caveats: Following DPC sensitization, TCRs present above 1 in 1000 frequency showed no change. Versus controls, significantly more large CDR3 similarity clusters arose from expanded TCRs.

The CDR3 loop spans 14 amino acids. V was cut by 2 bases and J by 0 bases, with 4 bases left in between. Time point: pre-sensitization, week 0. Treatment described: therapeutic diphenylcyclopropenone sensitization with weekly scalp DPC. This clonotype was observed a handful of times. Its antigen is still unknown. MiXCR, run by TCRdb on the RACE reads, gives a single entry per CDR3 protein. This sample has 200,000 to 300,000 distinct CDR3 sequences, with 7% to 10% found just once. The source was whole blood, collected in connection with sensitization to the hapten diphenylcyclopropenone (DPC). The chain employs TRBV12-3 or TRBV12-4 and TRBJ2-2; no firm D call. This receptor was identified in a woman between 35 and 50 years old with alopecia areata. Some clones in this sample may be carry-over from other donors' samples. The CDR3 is CASSLLPNTGELFF. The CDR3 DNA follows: TGTGCCAGCAGTTTACTACCGAACACCGGGGAGCTGTTTTTT.